These T cell receptor beta chains were read from a single sample in a study of technical replicates of blood from several donors. Sequenced by immunoSEQ multiplex PCR; TCRdb stores in-frame clones only, minus some. The table has 90,000 or so clones, approximately 95% seen once. Sequenced sample: T cells isolated from PBMCs. These receptors were taken from a human donor in good health. The CDR3 runs from the conserved cysteine through the conserved F or W. The order of the fields is V gene, J gene, CDR3 length, D gene, clone size, CDR3 protein, CDR3 DNA. The D gene is left open where the match is weak. Clone size appears in some rows only: once, few, many, or a class for an expanded clone.

>TRBV18|TRBJ2-7|13|TRBD2|-
CASSLAGRYEQYF
TGTGCCAGCTCACTAGCGGGAAGGTACGAGCAGTACTTC
>TRBV5-1|TRBJ2-1|15|TRBD2|-
CASSPSSGRAYEQFF
TGCGCCAGCAGCCCGTCAAGCGGGAGGGCTTATGAGCAGTTCTTC
>TRBV9|TRBJ2-7|14|-|-
CASSVGLGVVEQYF
TGTGCCAGCAGCGTAGGACTAGGTGTAGTCGAGCAGTACTTC
>TRBV7-8|TRBJ2-3|13|-|-
CASSHLEGDTQYF
TGTGCCAGCAGCCACCTGGAGGGGGATACGCAGTATTTT
>TRBV5-1|TRBJ2-7|15|TRBD1|-
CASRLSGQGSYEQYF
TGCGCCAGCAGATTGTCCGGACAGGGATCCTACGAGCAGTACTTC
>TRBV14|TRBJ2-2|17|-|-
CASSQETRPRGPGELFF
TGTGCCAGCAGCCAAGAGACACGACCGCGGGGGCCCGGGGAGCTGTTTTTT
>TRBV28|TRBJ1-2|14|-|-
CASCLPTGLDGYTF
TGTGCCAGCTGCCTCCCGACAGGCCTTGATGGCTACACCTTC
>TRBV6-1|TRBJ1-1|13|-|-
CASSPQGYTEAFF
TGTGCCAGCAGTCCACAGGGATACACTGAAGCTTTCTTT
>TRBV28|TRBJ2-7|12|-|-
CASSLLSYEQYF
TGTGCCAGCAGTTTGTTGAGCTACGAGCAGTACTTC
>TRBV5-4|TRBJ2-6|15|-|-
CASSWTASGANVLTF
TGTGCCAGCAGCTGGACAGCTTCTGGGGCCAACGTCCTGACTTTC
>TRBV5-1|TRBJ2-1|15|TRBD2|-
CASNIIAGGGNEQFF
TGCGCCAGCAACATCATAGCGGGAGGTGGTAATGAGCAGTTCTTC
>TRBV18|TRBJ2-2|14|-|once
CASSPGHATGELFF
TGTGCCAGCTCACCGGGACACGCAACCGGGGAGCTGTTTTTT
>TRBV7-3|TRBJ1-2|13|-|-
CASSLLGGDGYTF
TGTGCCAGCAGCTTATTGGGGGGGGACGGCTACACCTTC
>TRBV19|TRBJ2-1|13|TRBD2|once
CASSIGGENEQFF
TGTGCCAGTAGTATTGGGGGGGAAAATGAGCAGTTCTTC
>TRBV4-1|TRBJ2-7|15|TRBD2|-
CASSLRPGGIYEQYF
TGCGCCAGCAGCCTAAGACCCGGGGGGATATACGAGCAGTACTTC
>TRBV9|TRBJ2-3|17|TRBD2|-
CASSVNSGRASTDTQYF
TGTGCCAGCAGCGTCAATAGCGGGAGAGCATCCACAGATACGCAGTATTTT
>TRBV4-1|TRBJ2-7|14|-|once
CASSQRTRSYEQYF
TGCGCCAGCAGCCAAAGGACTCGCTCCTACGAGCAGTACTTC
>TRBV6-1|TRBJ2-1|15|TRBD2|-
CASRVVAGGTDEQFF
TGTGCCAGCAGGGTAGTAGCGGGAGGTACAGATGAGCAGTTCTTC
>TRBV30|TRBJ2-7|13|-|-
CAWSGTGSYEQYF
TGTGCCTGGTCCGGGACTGGTTCCTACGAGCAGTACTTC
>TRBV7-3|TRBJ2-2|16|TRBD1|-
CASSFPGQGSTGELFF
TGTGCCAGCAGCTTCCCGGGACAGGGGTCCACCGGGGAGCTGTTTTTT
>TRBV7-8|TRBJ2-3|16|TRBD2|-
CASSSSRRGGTDTQYF
TGTGCCAGCAGCTCCTCCAGGCGGGGGGGCACAGATACGCAGTATTTT
>TRBV19|TRBJ2-1|17|-|-
CASSISQSWSSYNEQFF
TGTGCCAGTAGTATTTCGCAATCCTGGAGCTCCTACAATGAGCAGTTCTTC
>TRBV7-2|TRBJ2-4|17|TRBD1|-
CASSSRDRTVAKNIQYF
TGTGCCAGCAGCTCCAGGGACAGGACTGTAGCCAAAAACATTCAGTACTTC
>TRBV30|TRBJ2-1|16|TRBD2|-
CAWSAYLSGIANEQFF
TGTGCCTGGAGTGCATACCTTAGCGGGATCGCCAATGAGCAGTTCTTC
>TRBV28|TRBJ2-5|17|TRBD1|-
CASSGGQGRKQQETQYF
TGTGCCAGCAGCGGGGGACAGGGGCGGAAACAACAAGAGACCCAGTACTTC
>TRBV7-2|TRBJ1-4|15|TRBD1|-
CASSERTGKFEKLFF
TGTGCCAGCAGCGAAAGGACAGGGAAGTTTGAAAAACTGTTTTTT
>TRBV5-8|TRBJ2-2|15|-|-
CASSFWGLGTGELFF
TGTGCCAGCAGCTTTTGGGGGCTTGGGACCGGGGAGCTGTTTTTT
>TRBV5-1|TRBJ2-1|15|TRBD2|-
CASKLAGGSYNEQFF
TGCGCCAGCAAATTAGCGGGAGGCTCCTACAATGAGCAGTTCTTC
>TRBV4-1|TRBJ2-3|16|-|-
CASSQEGRQGSDTQYF
TGCGCCAGCAGCCAAGAAGGCAGGCAGGGGTCAGATACGCAGTATTTT
>TRBV29-1|TRBJ1-2|12|-|-
CSVGGGNYGYTF
TGCAGCGTTGGGGGGGGTAACTATGGCTACACCTTC
>TRBV7-8|TRBJ1-5|13|-|-
CASSPPGDQPQHF
TGTGCCAGCAGCCCCCCCGGGGATCAGCCCCAGCATTTT
>TRBV7-2|TRBJ1-5|13|-|-
CASSRSGNQPQHF
TGTGCCAGCAGCCGTAGCGGAAATCAGCCCCAGCATTTT
>TRBV19|TRBJ1-1|14|TRBD1|-
CASSTHRGNTEAFF
TGTGCCAGTAGTACGCACAGGGGGAACACTGAAGCTTTCTTT
>TRBV5-1|TRBJ2-1|15|-|-
CASSLEFVYRNEQFF
TGCGCCAGCAGCTTGGAATTCGTCTACCGCAATGAGCAGTTCTTC
>TRBV7-2|TRBJ2-1|16|TRBD2|-
CASSFLTSGSKNEQFF
TGTGCCAGCAGCTTCCTAACTAGCGGGAGTAAGAATGAGCAGTTCTTC
>TRBV7-9|TRBJ1-1|14|-|-
CATSRVGGNTEAFF
TGTGCCACCAGCAGGGTCGGGGGGAACACTGAAGCTTTCTTT
>TRBV7-9|TRBJ2-1|11|-|-
CATNYLNEQFF
TGTGCCACCAACTATCTCAATGAGCAGTTCTTC
>TRBV5-1|TRBJ1-1|15|-|-
CASSLVFSGNTEAFF
TGCGCCAGCAGCTTGGTCTTTTCAGGGAACACTGAAGCTTTCTTT
>TRBV13|TRBJ2-7|16|TRBD2|-
CASSLGGGRPVDEQYF
TGTGCCAGCAGCTTAGGCGGCGGGAGACCGGTGGACGAGCAGTACTTC
>TRBV19|TRBJ1-2|16|-|-
CASSIDKSGLNYGYTF
TGTGCCAGTAGTATAGATAAATCAGGCCTGAACTATGGCTACACCTTC
>TRBV28|TRBJ2-7|13|-|-
CASSLAGAYEQYF
TGTGCCAGCAGTTTGGCGGGTGCCTACGAGCAGTACTTC
>TRBV19|TRBJ2-5|15|-|-
CASSTERALQETQYF
TGTGCCAGTAGTACGGAGAGGGCCCTACAAGAGACCCAGTACTTC